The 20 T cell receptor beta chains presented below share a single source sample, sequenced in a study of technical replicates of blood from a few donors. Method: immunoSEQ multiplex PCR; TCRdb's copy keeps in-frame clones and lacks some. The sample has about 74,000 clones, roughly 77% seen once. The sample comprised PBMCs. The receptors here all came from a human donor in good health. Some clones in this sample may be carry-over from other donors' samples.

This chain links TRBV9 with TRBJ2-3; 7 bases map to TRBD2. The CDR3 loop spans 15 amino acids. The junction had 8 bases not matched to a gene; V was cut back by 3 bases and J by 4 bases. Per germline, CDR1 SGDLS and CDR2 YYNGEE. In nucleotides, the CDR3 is TGTGCCAGCAGCGCCGGGACTACCGCTGCAGATACGCAGTATTTT. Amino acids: CASSAGTTAADTQYF.

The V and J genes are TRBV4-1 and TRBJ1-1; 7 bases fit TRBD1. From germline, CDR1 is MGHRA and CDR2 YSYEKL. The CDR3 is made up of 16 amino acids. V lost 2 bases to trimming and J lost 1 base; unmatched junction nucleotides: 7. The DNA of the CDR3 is TGCGCCAGCAGCCAAACACCGGGACAGTGGAACACTGAAGCTTTCTTT. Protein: CASSQTPGQWNTEAFF.

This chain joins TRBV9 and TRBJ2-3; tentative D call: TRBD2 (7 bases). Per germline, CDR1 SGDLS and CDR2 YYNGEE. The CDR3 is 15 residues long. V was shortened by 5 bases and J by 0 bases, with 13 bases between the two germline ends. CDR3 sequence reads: CASSLGGGSTDTQYF. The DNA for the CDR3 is TGTGCCAGCAGTCTAGGGGGGGGGAGCACAGATACGCAGTATTTT.

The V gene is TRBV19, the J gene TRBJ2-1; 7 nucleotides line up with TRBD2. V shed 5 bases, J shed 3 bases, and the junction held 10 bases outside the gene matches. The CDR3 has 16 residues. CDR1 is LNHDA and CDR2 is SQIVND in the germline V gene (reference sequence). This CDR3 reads CASSGAPGLFYNEQFF. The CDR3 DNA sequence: TGTGCCAGTAGTGGCGCGCCGGGACTATTCTACAATGAGCAGTTCTTC.

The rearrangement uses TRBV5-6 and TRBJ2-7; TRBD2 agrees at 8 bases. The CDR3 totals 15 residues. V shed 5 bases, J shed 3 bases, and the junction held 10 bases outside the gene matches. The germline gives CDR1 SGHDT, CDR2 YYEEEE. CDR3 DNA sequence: TGTGCCAGCAGTCCGCAGTCGGCGGGAGGCTACGAGCAGTACTTC. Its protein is CASSPQSAGGYEQYF.

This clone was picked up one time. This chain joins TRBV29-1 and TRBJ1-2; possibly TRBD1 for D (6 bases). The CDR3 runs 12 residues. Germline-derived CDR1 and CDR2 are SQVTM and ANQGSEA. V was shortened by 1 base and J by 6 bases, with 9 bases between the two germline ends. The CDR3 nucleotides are TGCAGCGTTGAAGTGGGGGCTCATGGCTACACCTTC. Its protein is CSVEVGAHGYTF.

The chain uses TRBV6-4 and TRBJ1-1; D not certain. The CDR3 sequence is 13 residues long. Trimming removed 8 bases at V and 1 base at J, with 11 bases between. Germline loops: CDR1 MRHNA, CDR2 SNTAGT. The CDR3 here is CASQAGENTEAFF. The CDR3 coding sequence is TGTGCCAGCCAGGCAGGCGAGAACACTGAAGCTTTCTTT.

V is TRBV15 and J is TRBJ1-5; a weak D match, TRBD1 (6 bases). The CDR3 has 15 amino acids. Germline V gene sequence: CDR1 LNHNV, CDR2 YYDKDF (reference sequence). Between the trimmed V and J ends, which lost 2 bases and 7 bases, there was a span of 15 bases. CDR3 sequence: CATSRQQGFRQPQHF. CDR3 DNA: TGTGCCACCAGCAGACAGCAGGGGTTTAGGCAGCCCCAGCATTTT.

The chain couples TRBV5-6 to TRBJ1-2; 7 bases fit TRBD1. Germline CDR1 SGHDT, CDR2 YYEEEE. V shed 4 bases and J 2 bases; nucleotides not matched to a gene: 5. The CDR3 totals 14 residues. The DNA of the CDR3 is TGTGCCAGCAGCCCGGGACAGAGGAACTATGGCTACACCTTC. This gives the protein CASSPGQRNYGYTF.

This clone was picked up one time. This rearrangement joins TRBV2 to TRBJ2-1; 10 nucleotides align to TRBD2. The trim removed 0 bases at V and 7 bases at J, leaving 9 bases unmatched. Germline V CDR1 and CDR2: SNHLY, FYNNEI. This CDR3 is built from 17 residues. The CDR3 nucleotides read TGTGCCAGCAGTGAAGCGCTAGCGGGGGCCGCTGGGAATGAGCAGTTCTTC. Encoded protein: CASSEALAGAAGNEQFF.

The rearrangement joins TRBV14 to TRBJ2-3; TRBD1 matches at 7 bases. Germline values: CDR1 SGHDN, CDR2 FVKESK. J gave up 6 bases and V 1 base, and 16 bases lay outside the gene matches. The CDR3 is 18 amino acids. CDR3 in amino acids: CASSQVERGLRGADTQYF. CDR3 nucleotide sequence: TGTGCCAGCAGCCAAGTGGAGAGGGGGCTTCGAGGTGCGGATACGCAGTATTTT.

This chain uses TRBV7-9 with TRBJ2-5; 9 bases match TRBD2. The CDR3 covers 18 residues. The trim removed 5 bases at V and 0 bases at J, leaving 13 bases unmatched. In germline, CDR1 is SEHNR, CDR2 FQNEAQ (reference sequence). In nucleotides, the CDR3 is TGTGCCAGCAGCAGGGATCGCGCGGGAGGGACTTACCAAGAGACCCAGTACTTC. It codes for CASSRDRAGGTYQETQYF. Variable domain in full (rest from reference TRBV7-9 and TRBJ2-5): DTGVSQNPRHKITKRGQNVTFRCDPISEHNRLYWYRQTLGQGPEFLTYFQNEAQLEKSRLLSDRFSAERPKGSFSTLEIQRTEQGDSAMYLCASSRDRAGGTYQETQYFGPGTRLLVL.

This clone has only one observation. This CDR3 is CASSKLAGSEGANVLTF. The CDR3 DNA follows: TGTGCCAGCAGCAAACTAGCGGGGTCGGAAGGGGCCAACGTCCTGACTTTC. J is TRBJ2-6 and V is TRBV5-4; 10 nucleotides align to TRBD2. The length of the CDR3 is 17 residues. Per germline, CDR1 SGHNT and CDR2 YYREEE (reference sequence). With 4 bases clipped from V and 4 bases from J, the junction kept 8 bases outside the gene matches.

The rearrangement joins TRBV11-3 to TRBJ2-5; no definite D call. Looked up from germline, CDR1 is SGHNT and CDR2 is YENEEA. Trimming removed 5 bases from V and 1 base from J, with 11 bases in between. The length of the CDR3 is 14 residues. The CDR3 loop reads CASSTRHGQETQYF. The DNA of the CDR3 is TGTGCCAGCAGCACGAGACACGGCCAAGAGACCCAGTACTTC.

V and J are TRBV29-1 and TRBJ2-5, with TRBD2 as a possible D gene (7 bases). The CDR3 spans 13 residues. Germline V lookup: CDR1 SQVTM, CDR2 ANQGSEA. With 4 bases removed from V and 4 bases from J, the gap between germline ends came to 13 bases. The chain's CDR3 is CSVGRGARETQYF. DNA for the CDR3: TGCAGCGTTGGTCGGGGGGCGCGAGAGACCCAGTACTTC.

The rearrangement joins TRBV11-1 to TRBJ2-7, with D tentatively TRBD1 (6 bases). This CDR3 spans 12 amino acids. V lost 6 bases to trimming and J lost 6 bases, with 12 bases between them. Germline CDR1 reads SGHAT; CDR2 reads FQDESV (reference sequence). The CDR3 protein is CASRSTGTEQYF. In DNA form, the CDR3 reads TGTGCCAGCAGATCCACAGGGACCGAGCAGTACTTC.

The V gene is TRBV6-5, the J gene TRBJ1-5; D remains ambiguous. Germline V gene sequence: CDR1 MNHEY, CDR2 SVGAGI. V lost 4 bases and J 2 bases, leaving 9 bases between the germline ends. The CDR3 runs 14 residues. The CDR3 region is CASSSGMGNQPQHF. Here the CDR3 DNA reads TGTGCCAGCAGTTCCGGGATGGGCAATCAGCCCCAGCATTTT.

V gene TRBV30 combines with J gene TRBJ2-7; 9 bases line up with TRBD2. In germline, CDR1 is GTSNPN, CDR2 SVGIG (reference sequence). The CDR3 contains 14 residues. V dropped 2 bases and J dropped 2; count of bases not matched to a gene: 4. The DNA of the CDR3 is TGTGCCTGGAGTCTTACTAGCGGGCCCTACGAGCAGTACTTC. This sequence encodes CAWSLTSGPYEQYF. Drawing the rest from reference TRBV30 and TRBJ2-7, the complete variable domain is SQTIHQWPATLVQPVGSPLSLECTVEGTSNPNLYWYRQAAGRGLQLLFYSVGIGQISSEVPQNLSASRPQDRQFILSSKKLLLSDSGFYLCAWSLTSGPYEQYFGPGTRLTVT.

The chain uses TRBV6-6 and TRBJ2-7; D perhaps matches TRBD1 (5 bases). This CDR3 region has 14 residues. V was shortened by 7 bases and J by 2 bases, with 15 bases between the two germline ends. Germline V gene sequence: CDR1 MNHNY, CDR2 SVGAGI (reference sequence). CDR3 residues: CASTIDDRTYEQYF. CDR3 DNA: TGTGCCAGCACCATAGACGACAGAACCTACGAGCAGTACTTC.

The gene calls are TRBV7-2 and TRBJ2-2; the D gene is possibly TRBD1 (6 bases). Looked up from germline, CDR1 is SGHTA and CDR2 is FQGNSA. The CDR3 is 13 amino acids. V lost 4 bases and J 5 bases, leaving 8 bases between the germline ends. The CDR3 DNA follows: TGTGCCAGCAGCTCCACAGGGACCGGGGAGCTGTTTTTT. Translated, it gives CASSSTGTGELFF.